This entry is about one T cell receptor beta chain. Its antigen is unknown. This sample is drawn from a study of T cell repertoires in cytomegalovirus infection. Whole-study context: It was the public TCR beta signatures that indicated both CMV infection and matching HLA type. Findings and caveats of the study: Carriers of CMV and the relevant HLA type were discriminated by public TCR beta frequency. The study found HLA-C-restricted CMV-specific TCR beta clonotypes dominating the ex vivo response.

A single record per CDR3 protein comes from TCRdb applying MiXCR to the reads. The sample lists about 180,000 distinct CDR3 sequences, approximately 15% seen once, with 25% to 30% in the top ten. In germline, CDR1 is SGHAT, CDR2 FQNNGV. J was trimmed by 10 bases and V by 0 bases; bases with no gene match: 8. The CDR3 has 15 amino acids. Sequencing was done on a sample of PBMCs. This receptor was identified in a human donor in good health (CMV status not recorded). Some clones in this sample may be carry-over from other donors' samples. This sequence joins TRBV11-2 and TRBJ2-1; 8 positions match TRBD1. The CDR3 coding sequence is TGTGCCAGCAGCTTAGACACCAACAGGGGGAACGAGCAGTTCTTC. Its protein is CASSLDTNRGNEQFF.